These T cell receptor beta chains were read from a single sample in a study of prognosis after radiotherapy for stage I lung cancer. TCRdb re-derived calls from the multiplex PCR reads in MiXCR, one entry per CDR3 protein. The sample yields fewer than 25,000 distinct CDR3 sequences, about 46% seen once. The sequencing used PBMCs, collected before or after stereotactic body radiation therapy (not recorded which). The receptors shown here come from a donor at least 50 years old with non-small cell lung cancer. Each CDR3 is given with its conserved first and last residue. A D gene is named only where the DNA matches it firmly. Not every row has a clone size; where given, it reads once, few, many or a size class.

j_call d_call v_call clone_size cdr3_nt cdr3_aa
TRBJ2-1 . TRBV7-8 many TGTGCCAGCAGCATAGGGCCCTCTACGTACAATGAGCAGTTCTTC CASSIGPSTYNEQFF
TRBJ1-1 TRBD1 TRBV5-5 once TGTGCCAGCAGCTACGAAGGTACAGGGGGCATACGGACTGAAGCTTTCTTT CASSYEGTGGIRTEAFF
TRBJ2-6 . TRBV29-1 . TGCATCGTTGATGAGGGCCGGCCATCGAGTGGGGCCAACGTCCTTACTTTC CIVDEGRPSSGANVLTF
TRBJ2-1 . TRBV7-8 once TGTGCCAGCAGCTCGGGACTTTACAATGAGCAGTTCTTC CASSSGLYNEQFF
TRBJ2-2 TRBD1 TRBV19 few TGTGCCAGTAGTGACAGGGGAAACACCGGGGAGCTGTTTTTT CASSDRGNTGELFF
TRBJ2-7 . TRBV6-2/TRBV6-3 . TGTGCCAGCAAGGAGGTGGCCTACGAGCAGTACTTC CASKEVAYEQYF
TRBJ1-2 TRBD1 TRBV28 medium-sized TGTGCCAGCAGTTTGCCGGGACAGGGAGGATATGGCTACACCTTC CASSLPGQGGYGYTF
TRBJ2-2 . TRBV6-2/TRBV6-3 . TGTGCCAGCAGTTACGTCAGGGCCGGGGAGCTGTTTTTT CASSYVRAGELFF
TRBJ1-1 . TRBV6-1 many TGTGCCACCACGAACGGGGACACTGAAGCTTTCTTT CATTNGDTEAFF
TRBJ1-6 . TRBV5-8 many TGTGCCAGCAGCTCGTGGGATTCACCCCTCCACTTT CASSSWDSPLHF
TRBJ2-3 TRBD1 TRBV7-3 many TGTGCCAGCAGCTTAAATTTTGGACAGGGGGCAGATACGCAGTATTTT CASSLNFGQGADTQYF
TRBJ1-5 . TRBV20-1 many TGCAGTGCTAGAGTCCCGGGAAATCAGCCCCAGCATTTT CSARVPGNQPQHF
TRBJ2-7 TRBD2 TRBV5-5 many TGTGCCAGCAGCTTAACGACTAGCGGCGTGTACGAGCAGTACTTC CASSLTTSGVYEQYF
TRBJ2-1 TRBD2 TRBV9 . TGTGCCAGCAGCGTAGGTGCTACTAGCGGGGGAGGGAATGAGCAGCTCTTC CASSVGATSGGGNEQLF
TRBJ2-5 TRBD2 TRBV7-3 . TGTGCCAGCAGCCTGGGGTCGCGGGAGAAGGGAGAGACCCAGTACTTC CASSLGSREKGETQYF
TRBJ1-1 . TRBV7-9 . TGTGCCAGCACCCCCCCAGGGGACACTGAAGCTTTCTTT CASTPPGDTEAFF
TRBJ2-3 . TRBV28 many TGTGCCAGCTCCAGATGGGGGAGGAGGACAGATACGCAGTATTTT CASSRWGRRTDTQYF
TRBJ2-2 . TRBV7-8 . TGTGCCAGCAGCTTGGGATCTACCGGGGAGCTGTTTTTT CASSLGSTGELFF
TRBJ2-7 . TRBV6-6 medium-sized TGTGCCAGCAGTTACTCGGGGGAGTCCGGCTACGAGCAGTACTTC CASSYSGESGYEQYF
TRBJ1-1 . TRBV6-5 . TGTGCCAGCAGTTACATCGGGGCCACTGAAGCTTTCTTT CASSYIGATEAFF
TRBJ2-5 . TRBV18 many TGTGCCAGCTCGTACTCCCAAGAGACCCAGTACTTC CASSYSQETQYF
TRBJ2-3 . TRBV7-3 many TGTGCCAGCAGTGCTCAGTACACAGATACGCAGTATTTT CASSAQYTDTQYF
TRBJ1-5 TRBD1 TRBV7-8 many TGTGCCAGCAGCCTAGACAGGGGGGGTTATAGCAATCAGCCCCAGCATTTT CASSLDRGGYSNQPQHF
TRBJ2-3 . TRBV7-3 many TGTGCCAGCAGCCCCCCCGGGAAAGAAAAGGATACGCAGTATTTT CASSPPGKEKDTQYF
TRBJ1-2 . TRBV3-1 many TGTGCCAGCAGCCTTTGGGAATTGGATGGCTACACCTTC CASSLWELDGYTF
TRBJ2-7 TRBD2 TRBV4-3 many TGCGCCAGCAGCCAAGATGTACTAGCGGACATCTACGAGCAGTACTTC CASSQDVLADIYEQYF
TRBJ1-2 . TRBV7-2 . TGTGCCAGCAGCTCGGGGAGCGGATCCGCTCGGGTTTTTTGTTACACCTTC CASSSGSGSARVFCYTF
TRBJ1-6 . TRBV11-2 . TGTGCCAGCAGCTTGAAGTGTACTAATTCACCCCTCCACTTT CASSLKCTNSPLHF
TRBJ2-3 . TRBV11-3 . TGTGCCAGCGGGGACGCAGATACGCAGTATTTT CASGDADTQYF
TRBJ2-1 . TRBV11-2 many TGTGCCAGCAGCTTCGACCGCGTCAATGAGCAGTTCTTC CASSFDRVNEQFF
TRBJ2-2 . TRBV4-1 many TGCGCCAGCAGCCCGTCGGGGGCAAAGAACACCGGGGAGCTGTTTTTT CASSPSGAKNTGELFF
TRBJ2-7 . TRBV6-1 once TGTGCCAGCAGTGTAGGGGGAATGTCCTACGAGCATTACTTC CASSVGGMSYEHYF
TRBJ1-1 . TRBV6-2/TRBV6-3 . TGTGCCAGCAGGGTAGTAGAAGCTTTCTTT CASRVVEAFF
TRBJ2-3 . TRBV5-6 many TGTGCCAGCAGCTCCCTGACCTTTGCGGAGTATTTT CASSSLTFAEYF
TRBJ1-1 . TRBV9 few TGTGCCAGCAGCGCGACAGCGAACACTGAAGCTTTCTTT CASSATANTEAFF
TRBJ2-2 . TRBV12-5 . TGTGCTAGTGGTTGGGTAGGGCAGGCGTTCACCGGGGAGCTGTTTTTT CASGWVGQAFTGELFF
TRBJ1-1 TRBD1 TRBV20-1 . TGCAGTGCTAGAGGGACAGGGGACACTGAAGCTTTCTTT CSARGTGDTEAFF
TRBJ2-7 . TRBV27 medium-sized TGTGCCAGCAGTTTATCTGGGGCCCGAAGGGAGCAGTACTTC CASSLSGARREQYF
TRBJ1-1 TRBD1 TRBV19 many TGTGCCAGTACCCTCCTGAGAGGACAGGCCAACGGAGCCCCTGAAGCTTTCTTT CASTLLRGQANGAPEAFF
TRBJ2-5 . TRBV6-5 . TGTGCCAGCATTTTCTCCTTACCGGGACACGGGGCGCGAAGTCCCCAGTACTTC CASIFSLPGHGARSPQYF
TRBJ1-4 TRBD1 TRBV6-1 many TGTGCCAGCAGCCGACAGGGGGCCGGTGAAAAACTGTTTTTT CASSRQGAGEKLFF
TRBJ1-6 TRBD1 TRBV6-9 . TGTGCCAGCAGTTACGCCCTGGACAGGGTTTTACCCCTCCACTTT CASSYALDRVLPLHF
TRBJ2-1 TRBD1 TRBV9 many TGTGCCAGCAGCCCCCGGGACAGGGTCAACAATGAGCAGTTCTTC CASSPRDRVNNEQFF
TRBJ2-1 . TRBV12-3/TRBV12-4 . TGTGCCAGCAGTTTTGGAGACGGTCCCTACAATGAGCAGTTCTTC CASSFGDGPYNEQFF
TRBJ2-6 . TRBV4-2 many TGTGCCAGCAGCCAAGATATCAGAAACTCTGGGGCCAACGTCCTGACTTTC CASSQDIRNSGANVLTF
TRBJ2-7 . TRBV5-6 many TGTGCCAGCAAGGGTTATCGGACTAATGTACACGAGCAGTACTTC CASKGYRTNVHEQYF
TRBJ2-5 . TRBV11-2 . TGTGCCAGCAGCCGCCGGGACACGAAGGATGAGACCCAGTACTTC CASSRRDTKDETQYF